This T cell receptor (beta chain) was captured in a study of early T cells in non-severe SARS-CoV-2 infection. Germline assignment: CDR1 SGHRS and CDR2 YFSETQ. This CDR3 spans 16 amino acids. Deletions cut 0 bases from V and 0 bases from J, with 13 bases between. TCRdb re-derived calls from the 5' RACE reads in MiXCR, one entry per CDR3 protein. Of under 90,000 distinct CDR3 sequences in the sample, approximately 13% were seen once. Sequenced: whole blood. This chain links TRBV5-1 with TRBJ2-7, with D perhaps being TRBD1 or TRBD2 (5 bases each). The TCR sequence derives from an adult who was a healthcare worker with PCR-confirmed SARS-CoV-2 infection or an uninfected control (not recorded which). CDR3 sequence reads: CASSLAGTVSSYEQYF. CDR3 coding DNA: TGCGCCAGCAGCTTGGCGGGGACGGTAAGCTCCTACGAGCAGTACTTC.